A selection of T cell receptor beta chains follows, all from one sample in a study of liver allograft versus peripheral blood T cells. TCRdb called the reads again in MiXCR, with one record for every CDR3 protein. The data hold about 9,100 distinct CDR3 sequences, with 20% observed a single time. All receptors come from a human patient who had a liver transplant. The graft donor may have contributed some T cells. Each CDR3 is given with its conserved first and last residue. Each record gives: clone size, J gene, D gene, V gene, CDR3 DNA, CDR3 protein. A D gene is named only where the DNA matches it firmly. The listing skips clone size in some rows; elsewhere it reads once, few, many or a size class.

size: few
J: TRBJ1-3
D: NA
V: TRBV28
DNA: TGTGCCAGCAGCTCGGGGGGGGCTGGAAACACCATATATTTT
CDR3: CASSSGGAGNTIYF

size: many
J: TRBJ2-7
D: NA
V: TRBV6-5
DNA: TGTGCCAGCAAGAACCAGGACGGATCGGCCTACGAGCAGTACTTC
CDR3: CASKNQDGSAYEQYF

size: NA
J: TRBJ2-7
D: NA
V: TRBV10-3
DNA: TGTGCCAGCATGATGACCTACGAGCAGTACTTC
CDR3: CASMMTYEQYF

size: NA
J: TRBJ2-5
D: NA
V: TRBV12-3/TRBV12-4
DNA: TGTGCCAGCAGTTTATGGACTTCCCGAATTGAGACCCAGTACTTC
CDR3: CASSLWTSRIETQYF

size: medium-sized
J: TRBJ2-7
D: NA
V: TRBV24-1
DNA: TGTGCCACCAGTGATGGCAGCCCAACCTACGAGCAGTACTTC
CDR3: CATSDGSPTYEQYF

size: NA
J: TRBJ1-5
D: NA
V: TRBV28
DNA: TGTGCCAGCGCTACGGCGGGGGGCTTCCAGCCCCAGCATTTT
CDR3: CASATAGGFQPQHF

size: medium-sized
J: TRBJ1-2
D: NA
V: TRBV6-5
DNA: TGTGCCAGCAGTTCTGGGGAGATCTATGGCTACACCTTC
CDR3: CASSSGEIYGYTF

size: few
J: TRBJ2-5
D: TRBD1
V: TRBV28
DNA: TGTGCCAGCAGTTCCACCGGGACAGCCCGGCGAGAGACCCAGTACTTC
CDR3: CASSSTGTARRETQYF

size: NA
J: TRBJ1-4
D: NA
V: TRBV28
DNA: TGTGCCAGCAGTTTCTCACAGGGTCCCACTAATGAAAAACTGTTTTTT
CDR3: CASSFSQGPTNEKLFF

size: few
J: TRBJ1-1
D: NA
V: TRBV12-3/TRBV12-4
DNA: TGTGCCAGCAGTTTAGGATCCGGGAACACTGAAGCTTTCTTT
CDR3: CASSLGSGNTEAFF

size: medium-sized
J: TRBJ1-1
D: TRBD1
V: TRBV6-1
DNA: TGTGCCAGCAGTAGGTTAGGGGGCGGCACTGAAGCTTTCTTT
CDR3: CASSRLGGGTEAFF

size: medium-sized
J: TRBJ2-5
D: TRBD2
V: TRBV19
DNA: TGTGCCAGTAGCACTCGGGCCAGGATAGCGGGGGGAGAGACCCAGTACTTC
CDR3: CASSTRARIAGGETQYF

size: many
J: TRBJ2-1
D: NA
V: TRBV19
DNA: TGTGCCAGTAGTATAGGAAGCCTCAATGAGCAGTTCTTC
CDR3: CASSIGSLNEQFF

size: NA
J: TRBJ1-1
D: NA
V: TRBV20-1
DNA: TGCAGTGCTGGAAGGGGGGAGGACACTGAAGCTTTCTTT
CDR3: CSAGRGEDTEAFF

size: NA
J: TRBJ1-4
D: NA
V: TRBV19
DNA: TGTGCCAGTCGGGACGGCGCAACTAATGAAAAACTGTTTTTT
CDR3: CASRDGATNEKLFF

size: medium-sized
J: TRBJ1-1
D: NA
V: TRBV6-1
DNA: TGTGCCAGCAGTGAAGTCTCAAGGGATTATTATAATCCCGAGGACACTGAAGCTTTCTTT
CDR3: CASSEVSRDYYNPEDTEAFF

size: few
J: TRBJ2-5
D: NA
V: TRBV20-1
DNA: TGCAGTGGGGACGGCCAAGAGACCCAGTACTTC
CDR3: CSGDGQETQYF

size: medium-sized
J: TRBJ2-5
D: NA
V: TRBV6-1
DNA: TGTGCCAGCAGTGAAGGACATGAGATAGAGACCCAGTACTTC
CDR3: CASSEGHEIETQYF

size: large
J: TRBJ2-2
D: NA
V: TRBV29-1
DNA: TGCAGCGCCCGGAGTCTTACAAACACCGGGGAGCTGTTTTTT
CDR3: CSARSLTNTGELFF

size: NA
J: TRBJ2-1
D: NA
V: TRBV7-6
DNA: TGTGCCAGCAGCTCACTCTTCACCGACAATGAGCAGTTCTTC
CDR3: CASSSLFTDNEQFF

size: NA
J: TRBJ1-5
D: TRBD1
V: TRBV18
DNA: TGTGCCAGCTCACCACAAACCGGGACAGACAATCAGCCCCAGCATTTT
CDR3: CASSPQTGTDNQPQHF

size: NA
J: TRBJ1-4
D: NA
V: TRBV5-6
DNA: TGTGCCAGCAGCTTTAGACAGATTGGGGAAAAACTGTTTTTT
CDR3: CASSFRQIGEKLFF

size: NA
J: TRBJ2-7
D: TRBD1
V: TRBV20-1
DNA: TGCAGTGCTAGAGGCGGACAGGGGCGTACCACCTACGAGCAGTACTTC
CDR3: CSARGGQGRTTYEQYF

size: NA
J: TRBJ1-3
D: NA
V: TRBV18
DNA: TGTGCCAGCTCAACAGACTCTGGAAACACCATATATTTT
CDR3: CASSTDSGNTIYF